This T cell receptor (beta chain) was profiled in a study of OX40 agonist ivuxolimab in advanced cancers. Study details: Patients assigned to dose escalation were diagnosed with hepatocellular carcinoma, melanoma, renal cell or head and neck cancer. Those enrolled were around 87% male, with a mean age of 60 years and ages from about 20 to 85.

There are 15 residues in the CDR3. With 8 bases clipped from V and 2 bases from J, the junction kept 11 bases outside the gene matches. Germline V lookup: CDR1 MDHEN, CDR2 SYDVKM. Study-level points and caveats: There were also nonresponders showing low normalized T-cell clonal expansion.

Blood was sampled at baseline, cycle 4 day 1, and cycle 7 day 1. As for this clone: What it binds is unknown.

Produced via immunoSEQ multiplex PCR; TCRdb's table is partial and in-frame only. The repertoire holds approximately 74,000 clones, around 80% seen once, with 5% in the top ten. The rearrangement links TRBV28 to TRBJ2-5; TRBD2 aligns across 7 bases. The source was CD4+ or CD8+ T cells sorted from blood, collected in a trial of the OX40 agonist ivuxolimab. The sequence derives from an adult with an advanced solid tumor such as melanoma, head and neck, liver or kidney cancer. The CDR3 DNA follows: TGTGCCAGCTCCCCAAGGACTAGGTGGCAAGAGACCCAGTACTTC. The encoded protein is CASSPRTRWQETQYF.